The entry below gives a single T cell receptor beta chain sequence along with its context. The CDR3 loop spans 13 amino acids. Losses at the gene ends were 10 bases for V and 0 bases for J; bases not matched to a gene: 4. This entry comes from a study of blood T cell repertoires in COVID-19. Using immunoSEQ multiplex PCR, the repertoire was profiled, and TCRdb retains in-frame clones only, with some absent. The sample has under 150,000 clones; around 80% are singletons. The rearrangement joins TRBV12-3 or TRBV12-4 to TRBJ1-1; 8 bases fit TRBD1. The receptor's source is a man in his fifties or sixties with acute or convalescent COVID-19. The sample was peripheral blood. This chain's CDR3 is CATKQGVNTEAFF. CDR3 DNA sequence: TGTGCCACTAAACAGGGGGTGAACACTGAAGCTTTCTTT.